The rows below give T cell receptor beta chains drawn from one sample of a study of blood T cell repertoires in COVID-19. Profiling relied on immunoSEQ multiplex PCR, and the TCRdb table lists in-frame clones only, not all of them. The table lists 150,000 to 200,000 clones, over 75% of them singletons. What was sequenced was PBMCs or T cells enriched from blood (not recorded which). These receptors all stem from a woman younger than 35 who had recovered from COVID-19. CDR3s leave out the opening cysteine and the closing phenylalanine or tryptophan.

v_call: TRBV19; j_call: TRBJ1-6; cdr3_aa: ASSRREVGSNSPLH
v_call: TRBV4-1; j_call: TRBJ1-6; cdr3_aa: ASSQAPGNNSPLH
v_call: TRBV4-2; j_call: TRBJ2-1; cdr3_aa: ASSQDGATTYNEQF
v_call: TRBV7-8; j_call: TRBJ1-5; cdr3_aa: ASSLTGQAVQPQH
v_call: TRBV7-8; j_call: TRBJ1-1; cdr3_aa: ASSFRSGNTEAF
v_call: TRBV18; j_call: TRBJ2-3; cdr3_aa: ASSPRGTGGTTDTQY
v_call: TRBV6-4; j_call: TRBJ1-2; cdr3_aa: ASSDRPGLGYT
v_call: TRBV6-5; j_call: TRBJ2-7; cdr3_aa: ASRTGTYEQY
v_call: TRBV6-6; j_call: TRBJ1-4; cdr3_aa: ASSQQGPEKLF
v_call: TRBV6-1; j_call: TRBJ1-3; cdr3_aa: ASSGPQGLSGNTIY
v_call: TRBV19; j_call: TRBJ1-2; cdr3_aa: ASSPPGGRGYT
v_call: TRBV27; j_call: TRBJ2-7; cdr3_aa: ASRRQGTSYEQY
v_call: TRBV4-3; j_call: TRBJ1-2; cdr3_aa: ASSQEPGQLMNYGYT
v_call: TRBV5-6; j_call: TRBJ1-1; cdr3_aa: ASSLTTGIYLNTEAF
v_call: TRBV7-8; j_call: TRBJ1-6; cdr3_aa: ASSQGQGTSPLH
v_call: TRBV28; j_call: TRBJ1-2; cdr3_aa: ASSSGRGQVAGYT
v_call: TRBV7-2; j_call: TRBJ1-4; cdr3_aa: ASSLGGGQVAEKLF
v_call: TRBV13; j_call: TRBJ1-1; cdr3_aa: ASSRDTYFEAF
v_call: TRBV21-1; j_call: TRBJ2-5; cdr3_aa: ASSNPGLAGGTQETQY
v_call: TRBV28; j_call: TRBJ1-1; cdr3_aa: ASGTAIMNTEAF
v_call: TRBV19; j_call: TRBJ1-4; cdr3_aa: ASSRGQLNEKLF
v_call: TRBV5-1; j_call: TRBJ1-2; cdr3_aa: ASSLAAEATVGYT
v_call: TRBV5-5; j_call: TRBJ1-3; cdr3_aa: ASSLTDSVSSGNTIY
v_call: TRBV7-3; j_call: TRBJ2-2; cdr3_aa: ASSRGEGTGELF
v_call: TRBV7-9; j_call: TRBJ2-4; cdr3_aa: ASSLADRVKNIQY
v_call: TRBV19; j_call: TRBJ2-2; cdr3_aa: ASREGARTGELF
v_call: TRBV28; j_call: TRBJ1-2; cdr3_aa: ASSLSAGGPGYT
v_call: TRBV28; j_call: TRBJ2-2; cdr3_aa: ASKWPQGLQGNTGELF
v_call: TRBV9; j_call: TRBJ2-7; cdr3_aa: ASSPRGYEQY
v_call: TRBV28; j_call: TRBJ2-2; cdr3_aa: ASRPSLGTGGLGGELF
v_call: TRBV7-8; j_call: TRBJ2-1; cdr3_aa: ASSRARSGSYNEQF
v_call: TRBV5-1; j_call: TRBJ2-1; cdr3_aa: ASSRGRAYNEQF
v_call: TRBV7-2; j_call: TRBJ1-4; cdr3_aa: ASSLGTGNEKLF
v_call: TRBV28; j_call: TRBJ2-2; cdr3_aa: ASSDSGGRNTGELF
v_call: TRBV19; j_call: TRBJ2-3; cdr3_aa: ASSLQGDTSTDTQY
v_call: TRBV11-2; j_call: TRBJ1-5; cdr3_aa: ASSYDNNQPQH
v_call: TRBV7-9; j_call: TRBJ1-5; cdr3_aa: ASSFGGNQPQH